The 2 T cell receptor beta chains below were found in one sample sequenced in a study of blood T cell repertoires in COVID-19. Assay: immunoSEQ multiplex PCR; the TCRdb copy retains only in-frame clones and omits some. The table records 20,000 to 25,000 clones, approximately 73% of them present only once. The source material was peripheral blood. These receptors all come from a human donor in a cohort sampled during active or convalescent COVID-19.

The chain has TRBV15 and TRBJ1-3; D gene uncertain. Trimming took off 3 bases at V and 4 bases at J, with 7 bases between the two ends. Per the germline V gene, CDR1 is LNHNV and CDR2 is YYDKDF (reference sequence). This CDR3 contains 13 residues. The CDR3 reads CATSSLQGNTIYF. For the CDR3, the DNA is TGTGCCACCAGCAGCCTTCAGGGAAACACCATATATTTT. Filled out from reference TRBV15 and TRBJ1-3, the complete variable domain reads DAMVIQNPRYQVTQFGKPVTLSCSQTLNHNVMYWYQQKSSQAPKLLFHYYDKDFNNEADTPDNFQSRRPNTSFCFLDIRSPGLGDTAMYLCATSSLQGNTIYFGEGSWLTVV.

The genes are TRBV6-5 and TRBJ2-7; 9 nucleotides agree with TRBD2. This CDR3 is built from 15 residues. Germline CDR1 and CDR2: MNHEY and SVGAGI. V shed 6 bases and J 6 bases; nucleotides not matched to a gene: 12. As DNA, the CDR3 is TGTGCCAGCAGCCGCAACGGGGGACTAGCTGGCGAGCAGTACTTC. Protein product: CASSRNGGLAGEQYF.